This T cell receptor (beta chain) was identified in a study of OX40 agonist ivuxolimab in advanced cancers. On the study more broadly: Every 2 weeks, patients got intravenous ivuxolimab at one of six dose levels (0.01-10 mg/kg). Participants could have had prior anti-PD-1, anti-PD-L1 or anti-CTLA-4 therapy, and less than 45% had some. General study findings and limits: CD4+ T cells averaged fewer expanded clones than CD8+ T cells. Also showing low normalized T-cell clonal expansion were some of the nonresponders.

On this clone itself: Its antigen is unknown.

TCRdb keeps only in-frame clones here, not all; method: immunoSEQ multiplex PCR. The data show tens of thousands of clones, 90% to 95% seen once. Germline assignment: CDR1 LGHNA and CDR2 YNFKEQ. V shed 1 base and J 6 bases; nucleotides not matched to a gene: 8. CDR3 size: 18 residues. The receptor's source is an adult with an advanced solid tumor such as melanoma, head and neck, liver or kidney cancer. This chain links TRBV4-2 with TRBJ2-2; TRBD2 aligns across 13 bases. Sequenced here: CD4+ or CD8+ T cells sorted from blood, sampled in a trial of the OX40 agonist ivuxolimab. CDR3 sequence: CASSQAMMGLAGSGELFF. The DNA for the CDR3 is TGTGCCAGCAGCCAAGCAATGATGGGACTAGCGGGATCCGGGGAGCTGTTTTTT.